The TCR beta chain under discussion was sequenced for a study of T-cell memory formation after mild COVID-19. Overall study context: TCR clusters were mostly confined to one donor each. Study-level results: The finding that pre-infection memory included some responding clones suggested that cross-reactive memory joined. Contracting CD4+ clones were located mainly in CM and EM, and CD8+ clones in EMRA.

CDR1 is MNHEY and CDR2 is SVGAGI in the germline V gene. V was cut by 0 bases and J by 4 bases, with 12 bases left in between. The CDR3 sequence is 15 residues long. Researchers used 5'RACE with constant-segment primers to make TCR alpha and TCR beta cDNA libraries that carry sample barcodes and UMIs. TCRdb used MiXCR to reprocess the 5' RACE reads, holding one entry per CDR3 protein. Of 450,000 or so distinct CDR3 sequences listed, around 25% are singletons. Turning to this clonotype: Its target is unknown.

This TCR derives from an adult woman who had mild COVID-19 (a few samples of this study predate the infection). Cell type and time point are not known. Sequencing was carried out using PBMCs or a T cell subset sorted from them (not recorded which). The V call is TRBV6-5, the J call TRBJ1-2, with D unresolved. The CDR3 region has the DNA TGTGCCAGCAGTTACTCCGGGGAGGTCCCCTATGGCTACACCTTC. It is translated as CASSYSGEVPYGYTF.